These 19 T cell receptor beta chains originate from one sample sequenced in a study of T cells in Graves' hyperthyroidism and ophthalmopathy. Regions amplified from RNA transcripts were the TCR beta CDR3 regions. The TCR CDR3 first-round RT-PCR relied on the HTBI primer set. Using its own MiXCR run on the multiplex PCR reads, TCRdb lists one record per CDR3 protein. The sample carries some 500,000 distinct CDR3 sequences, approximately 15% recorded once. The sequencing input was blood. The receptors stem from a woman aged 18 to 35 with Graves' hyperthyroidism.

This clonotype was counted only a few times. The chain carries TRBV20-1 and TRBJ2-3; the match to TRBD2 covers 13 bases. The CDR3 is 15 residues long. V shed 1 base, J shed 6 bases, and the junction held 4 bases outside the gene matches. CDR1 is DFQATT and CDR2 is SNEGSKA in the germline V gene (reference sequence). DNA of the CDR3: TGCAGTGCTAGAGGGACTAGCGGGGGCCGGGATACGCAGTATTTT. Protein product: CSARGTSGGRDTQYF.

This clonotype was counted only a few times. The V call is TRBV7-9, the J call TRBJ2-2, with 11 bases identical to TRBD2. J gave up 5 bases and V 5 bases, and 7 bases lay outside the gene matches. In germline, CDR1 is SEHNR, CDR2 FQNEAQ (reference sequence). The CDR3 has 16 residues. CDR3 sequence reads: CASSILAGVLTGELFF. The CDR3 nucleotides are TGTGCCAGCAGCATACTAGCGGGAGTTTTAACCGGGGAGCTGTTTTTT.

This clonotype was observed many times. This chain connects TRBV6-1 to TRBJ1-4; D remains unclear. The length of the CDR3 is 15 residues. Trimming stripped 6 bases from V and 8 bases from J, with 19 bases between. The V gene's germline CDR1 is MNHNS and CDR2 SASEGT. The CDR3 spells CASRIGPVAKEKLFF. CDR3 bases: TGTGCCAGCAGAATCGGGCCAGTGGCCAAAGAAAAACTGTTTTTT.

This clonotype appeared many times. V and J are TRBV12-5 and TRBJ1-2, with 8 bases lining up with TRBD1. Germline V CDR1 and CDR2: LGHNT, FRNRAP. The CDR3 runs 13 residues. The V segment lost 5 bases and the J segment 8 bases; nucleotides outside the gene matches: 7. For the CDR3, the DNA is TGTGCTAGTGGTCCGACAGGGGTAGAGGGCTACACCTTC. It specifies CASGPTGVEGYTF.

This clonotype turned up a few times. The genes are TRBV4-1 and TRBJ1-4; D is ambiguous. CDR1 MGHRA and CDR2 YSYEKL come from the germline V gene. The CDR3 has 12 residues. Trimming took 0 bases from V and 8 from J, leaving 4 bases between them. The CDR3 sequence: CASSQDIEKLFF. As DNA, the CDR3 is TGCGCCAGCAGCCAAGACATCGAAAAACTGTTTTTT.

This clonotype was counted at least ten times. In DNA form, the CDR3 reads TGTGCCAGCAGTTTATGGCAAGCAGGGTTCAATTACGAGCAGTACTTC. Translated, it gives CASSLWQAGFNYEQYF. The chain links TRBV28 to TRBJ2-7; TRBD1 is a possible D gene (5 bases). V shed 0 bases and J shed 4 bases, with 16 bases lying between them. This CDR3 contains 16 residues. In germline, CDR1 is MDHEN, CDR2 SYDVKM.

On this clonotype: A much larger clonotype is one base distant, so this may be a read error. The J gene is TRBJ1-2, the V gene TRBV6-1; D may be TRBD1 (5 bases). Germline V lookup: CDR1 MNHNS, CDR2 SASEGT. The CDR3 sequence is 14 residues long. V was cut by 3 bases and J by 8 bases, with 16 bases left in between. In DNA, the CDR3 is TGTGCCAGCAGTGATCCCGGGATAGGGGTGGGCTACACCTTC. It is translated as CASSDPGIGVGYTF.

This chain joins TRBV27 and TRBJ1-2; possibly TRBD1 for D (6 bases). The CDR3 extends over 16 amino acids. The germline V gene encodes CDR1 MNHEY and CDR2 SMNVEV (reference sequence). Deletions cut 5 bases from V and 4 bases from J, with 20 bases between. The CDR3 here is CASSQPGQNSGYGYTF. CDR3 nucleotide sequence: TGTGCCAGCAGTCAGCCGGGACAAAATTCCGGCTATGGCTACACCTTC.

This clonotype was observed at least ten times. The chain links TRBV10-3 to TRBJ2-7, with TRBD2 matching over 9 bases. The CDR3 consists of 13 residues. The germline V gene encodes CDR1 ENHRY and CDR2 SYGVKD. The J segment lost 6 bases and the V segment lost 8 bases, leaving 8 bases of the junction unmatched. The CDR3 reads CAIVSREGLEQYF. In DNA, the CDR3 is TGTGCCATCGTCTCGCGGGAGGGCCTCGAGCAGTACTTC.

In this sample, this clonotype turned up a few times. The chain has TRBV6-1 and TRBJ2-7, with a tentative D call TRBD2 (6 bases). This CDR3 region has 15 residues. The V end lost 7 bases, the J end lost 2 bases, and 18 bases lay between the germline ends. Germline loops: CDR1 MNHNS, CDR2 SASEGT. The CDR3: CASTGDTGTAYEQYF. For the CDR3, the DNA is TGTGCCAGCACGGGGGATACCGGGACGGCCTACGAGCAGTACTTC.

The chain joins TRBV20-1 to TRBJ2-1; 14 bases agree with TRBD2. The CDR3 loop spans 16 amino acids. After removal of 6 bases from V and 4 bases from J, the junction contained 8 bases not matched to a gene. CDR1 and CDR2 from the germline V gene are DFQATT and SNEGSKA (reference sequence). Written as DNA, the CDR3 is TGCAGTGCCGGACTAGCGGGAGGCCGGAAGTACAATGAGCAGTTCTTC. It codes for CSAGLAGGRKYNEQFF.

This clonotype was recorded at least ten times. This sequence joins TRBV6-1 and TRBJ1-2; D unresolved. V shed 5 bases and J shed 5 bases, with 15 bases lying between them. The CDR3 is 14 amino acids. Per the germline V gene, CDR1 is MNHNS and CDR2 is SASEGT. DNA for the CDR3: TGTGCCAGCAGTACCGGGCCCGGGCGGTATGGCTACACCTTC. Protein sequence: CASSTGPGRYGYTF.

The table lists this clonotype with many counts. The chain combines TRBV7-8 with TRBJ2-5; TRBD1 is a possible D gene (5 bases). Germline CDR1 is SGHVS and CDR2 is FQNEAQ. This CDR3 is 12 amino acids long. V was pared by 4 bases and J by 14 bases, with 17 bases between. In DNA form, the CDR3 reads TGTGCCAGCAGCTCGAATACAGGTTTACGTTACTTC. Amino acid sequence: CASSSNTGLRYF.

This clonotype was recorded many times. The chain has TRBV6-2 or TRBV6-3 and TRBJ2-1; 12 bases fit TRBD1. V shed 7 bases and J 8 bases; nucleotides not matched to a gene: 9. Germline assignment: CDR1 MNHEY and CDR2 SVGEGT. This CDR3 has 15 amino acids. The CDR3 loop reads CASIDGTGGLDEQFF. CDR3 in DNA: TGTGCCAGCATTGACGGGACAGGGGGCTTAGATGAGCAGTTCTTC.

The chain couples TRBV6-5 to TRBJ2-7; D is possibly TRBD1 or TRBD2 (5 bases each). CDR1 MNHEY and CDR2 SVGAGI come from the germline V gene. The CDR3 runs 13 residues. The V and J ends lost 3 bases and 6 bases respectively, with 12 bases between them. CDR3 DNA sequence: TGTGCCAGCAGTTATTACGCAGGGACCGAGCAGTACTTC. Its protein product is CASSYYAGTEQYF.

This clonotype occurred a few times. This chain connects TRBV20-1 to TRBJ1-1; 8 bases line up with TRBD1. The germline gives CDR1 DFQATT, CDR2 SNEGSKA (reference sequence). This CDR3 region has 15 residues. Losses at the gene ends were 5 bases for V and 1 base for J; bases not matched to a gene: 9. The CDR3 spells CSAEGQVSSNTEAFF. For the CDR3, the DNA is TGCAGTGCTGAGGGACAGGTTTCATCGAACACTGAAGCTTTCTTT.

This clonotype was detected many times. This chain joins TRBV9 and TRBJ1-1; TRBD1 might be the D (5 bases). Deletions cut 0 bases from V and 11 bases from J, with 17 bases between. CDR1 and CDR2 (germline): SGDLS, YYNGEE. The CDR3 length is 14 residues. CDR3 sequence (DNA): TGTGCCAGCAGCGTAGCTACCGAGCAGGGCCCGGCTTTCTTT. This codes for CASSVATEQGPAFF. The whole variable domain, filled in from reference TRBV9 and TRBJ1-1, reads DSGVTQTPKHLITATGQRVTLRCSPRSGDLSVYWYQQSLDQGLQFLIQYYNGEERAKGNILERFSAQQFPDLHSELNLSSLELGDSALYFCASSVATEQGPAFFGQGTRLTVV.

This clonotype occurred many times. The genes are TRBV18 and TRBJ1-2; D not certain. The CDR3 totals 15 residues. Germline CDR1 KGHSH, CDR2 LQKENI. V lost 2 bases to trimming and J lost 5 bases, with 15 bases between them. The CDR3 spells CASSPAEARRYGYTF. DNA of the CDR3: TGTGCCAGCTCACCAGCGGAGGCCCGGCGGTATGGCTACACCTTC. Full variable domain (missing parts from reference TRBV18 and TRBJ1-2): NAGVMQNPRHLVRRRGQEARLRCSPMKGHSHVYWYRQLPEEGLKFMVYLQKENIIDESGMPKERFSAEFPKEGPSILRIQQVVRGDSAAYFCASSPAEARRYGYTFGSGTRLTVV.

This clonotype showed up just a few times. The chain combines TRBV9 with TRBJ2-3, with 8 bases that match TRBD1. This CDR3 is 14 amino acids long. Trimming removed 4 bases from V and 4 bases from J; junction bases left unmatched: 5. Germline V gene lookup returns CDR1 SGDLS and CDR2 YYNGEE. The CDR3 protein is CASSPLTGADTQYF. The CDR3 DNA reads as TGTGCCAGCAGCCCATTGACAGGGGCAGATACGCAGTATTTT. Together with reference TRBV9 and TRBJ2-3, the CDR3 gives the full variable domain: DSGVTQTPKHLITATGQRVTLRCSPRSGDLSVYWYQQSLDQGLQFLIQYYNGEERAKGNILERFSAQQFPDLHSELNLSSLELGDSALYFCASSPLTGADTQYFGPGTRLTVL.